The following is a TCR beta chain sequence with its context. Its target is not known. Amplified TCR beta CDR3 regions came from RNA transcripts. RT-PCR in the first round (using the HTBI primer set) targeted the TCR CDR3. TCRdb called the multiplex PCR reads again in MiXCR, with one record for every CDR3 protein. Here the sample spans a few hundred thousand distinct CDR3 sequences, roughly a sixth being singletons. The CDR3 spans 16 residues. Trimming took off 2 bases at V and 0 bases at J, with 13 bases between the two ends. The germline V gene has CDR1 SGHRS and CDR2 YFSETQ. These data come from a study of T cells in Graves' hyperthyroidism and ophthalmopathy. Study-level results: Classification by a 13 V-J model distinguished ophthalmopathy from stable hyperthyroidism.

It was considered stable Graves' hyperthyroidism when ophthalmopathy did not progress within 18 months. The rearrangement links TRBV5-1 to TRBJ2-3; TRBD2 might be the D (6 bases). Sequencing was performed on blood. The clonotype was recovered from a woman aged 50 to 60 with Graves' hyperthyroidism. The CDR3 is CASSFRAGGSTDTQYF. CDR3 DNA: TGCGCCAGCAGCTTTCGAGCGGGCGGGAGCACAGATACGCAGTATTTT.